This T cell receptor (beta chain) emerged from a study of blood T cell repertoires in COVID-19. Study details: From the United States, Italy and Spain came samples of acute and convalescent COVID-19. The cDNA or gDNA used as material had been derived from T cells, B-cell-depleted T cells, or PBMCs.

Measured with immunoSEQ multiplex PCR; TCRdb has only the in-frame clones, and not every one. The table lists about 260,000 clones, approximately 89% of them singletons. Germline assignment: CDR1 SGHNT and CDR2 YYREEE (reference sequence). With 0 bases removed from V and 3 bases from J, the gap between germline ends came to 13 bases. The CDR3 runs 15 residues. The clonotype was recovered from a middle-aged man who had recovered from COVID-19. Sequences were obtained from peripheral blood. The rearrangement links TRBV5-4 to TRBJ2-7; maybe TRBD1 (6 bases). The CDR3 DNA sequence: TGTGCCAGCAGCTTGGCTGGGGGCGGTATCTACGAGCAGTACTTC. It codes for CASSLAGGGIYEQYF.